This is a list of T cell receptor beta chains from one sample in a study of STAT5B mutations in CD4+ large granular lymphocyte leukemia. The protocol was immunoSEQ multiplex PCR, while the TCRdb copy is restricted to in-frame clones and leaves out a portion. The top ten hold roughly 2.3% of the sample, which has about 35,000 clones, about 76% seen once. Sequences were obtained from CD4+ T cells from blood buffy coats. All receptors derive from a human donor in good health. CDR3s include the opening cysteine and the closing phenylalanine or tryptophan. D genes are given only for firm matches. Clone size, where shown, is once, few, many, or a class for clones that have expanded.

j_call d_call clone_size v_call cdr3_aa cdr3_nt
TRBJ1-1 NA few TRBV10-1 CASSNSGNTEAFF TGCGCCAGCAGTAATTCTGGGAACACTGAAGCTTTCTTT
TRBJ2-6 NA NA TRBV6-1 CASSEVSEVGHSGANVLTF TGTGCCAGCAGTGAGGTCTCTGAAGTAGGACATTCTGGGGCCAACGTCCTGACTTTC
TRBJ2-3 NA NA TRBV6-6 CASSYLESGTDTQYF TGTGCCAGCAGTTACCTGGAGTCTGGGACAGATACGCAGTATTTT
TRBJ2-1 NA NA TRBV25-1 CASKPPGGGEQFF TGTGCCAGCAAGCCCCCCGGTGGGGGTGAGCAGTTCTTC
TRBJ1-6 NA NA TRBV2 CASSGDGNSPLHF TGTGCCAGCAGTGGTGACGGTAATTCACCCCTCCACTTT
TRBJ2-3 TRBD2 NA TRBV6-1 CASIRGLAGPDTQYF TGTGCCAGCATCAGGGGACTAGCAGGCCCAGATACGCAGTATTTT
TRBJ2-3 TRBD2 NA TRBV10-3 CAISEASGRFSDTQYF TGTGCCATCAGTGAGGCTAGCGGGCGCTTTTCAGATACGCAGTATTTT
TRBJ2-7 TRBD2 NA TRBV6-1 CASSVAGVGYEQYF TGTGCCAGCAGCGTAGCGGGAGTGGGCTACGAGCAGTACTTC
TRBJ1-4 NA once TRBV10-3 CAIGGLNEKLFF TGTGCCATCGGGGGACTTAATGAAAAACTGTTTTTT
TRBJ2-7 NA NA TRBV30 CAWSGTSREQYF TGTGCCTGGAGTGGAACTAGCCGCGAGCAGTACTTC
TRBJ1-1 NA NA TRBV5-6 CASSLEAGEGVTEAFF TGTGCCAGCAGCTTGGAGGCAGGGGAAGGAGTCACTGAAGCTTTCTTT
TRBJ1-2 TRBD1 NA TRBV5-1 CASSSDRGPLYGYTF TGCGCCAGCAGCTCGGACAGGGGCCCTCTCTATGGCTACACCTTC
TRBJ1-2 TRBD1 NA TRBV9 CASSPGQGAYGYTF TGTGCCAGCAGCCCGGGACAGGGGGCTTATGGCTACACCTTC
TRBJ1-1 NA NA TRBV18 CASSPGKAGVSEAFF TGTGCCAGCTCACCAGGAAAAGCAGGGGTGTCTGAAGCTTTCTTT
TRBJ1-2 TRBD1 NA TRBV27 CASSLLGTGRDDGYTF TGTGCCAGCAGTTTACTGGGGACAGGGCGAGATGATGGCTACACCTTC
TRBJ1-5 NA NA TRBV5-8 CASSLTGLQPQHF TGTGCCAGCAGCTTGACAGGGCTTCAGCCCCAGCATTTT
TRBJ2-1 NA few TRBV7-9 CASSLAAHNEQFF TGTGCCAGCAGCTTAGCCGCGCACAATGAGCAGTTCTTC
TRBJ2-7 TRBD1 once TRBV5-1 CASSLTRTGADEQYF TGCGCCAGCAGCTTGACGCGGACAGGGGCTGACGAGCAGTACTTC
TRBJ1-5 NA NA TRBV25-1 CASRDGDQPQHF TGTGCCAGCAGGGATGGCGATCAGCCCCAGCATTTT
TRBJ1-1 NA NA TRBV6-5 CASSEAQVTEAFF TGTGCCAGCAGTGAAGCTCAGGTGACTGAAGCTTTCTTT
TRBJ1-1 TRBD1 NA TRBV19 CASSVRGRGTEAFF TGTGCCAGTAGTGTTAGGGGGCGCGGGACTGAAGCTTTCTTT
TRBJ2-5 NA NA TRBV5-5 CASSWPHGRELETQYF TGTGCCAGCAGCTGGCCCCACGGACGGGAGTTGGAGACCCAGTACTTC
TRBJ2-2 NA NA TRBV15 CATSWYGGTGELFF TGTGCCACCAGTTGGTACGGGGGCACCGGGGAGCTGTTTTTT
TRBJ1-2 NA NA TRBV7-9 CASSSIGAGGYTF TGTGCCAGCAGCTCAATCGGGGCCGGTGGCTACACCTTC
TRBJ2-7 TRBD1 NA TRBV5-4 CASSRPGQGYEQYF TGTGCCAGCAGTCGCCCGGGACAGGGCTACGAGCAGTACTTC
TRBJ2-7 NA NA TRBV6-4 CASSDPTAAYEQYF TGTGCCAGCAGTGACCCGACAGCGGCCTACGAGCAGTACTTC
TRBJ2-7 NA NA TRBV10-3 CAISVVGEQYF TGTGCCATCAGTGTCGTAGGGGAGCAGTACTTC
TRBJ1-3 NA NA TRBV14 CASSAGTRSGNTIYF TGTGCCAGCAGTGCGGGGACTCGGTCTGGAAACACCATATATTTT
TRBJ1-4 TRBD1 few TRBV5-5 CASSGLGTGMGHRDEKLFF TGTGCCAGCAGCGGCCTAGGGACAGGGATGGGGCATCGGGATGAAAAACTGTTTTTT
TRBJ1-6 NA NA TRBV27 CASSGIVSASSSYNSPLHF TGTGCCAGCAGTGGGATCGTTAGTGCGTCGTCGTCCTATAATTCACCCCTCCACTTT
TRBJ2-5 NA NA TRBV9 CASSVEVSLGETQYF TGTGCCAGCAGCGTAGAGGTCTCCCTGGGGGAGACCCAGTACTTC
TRBJ1-6 NA NA TRBV30 CAWSRGRRGGNSPLHF TGTGCCTGGAGCCGTGGGCGACGGGGGGGTAATTCACCCCTCCACTTT
TRBJ2-7 NA NA TRBV4-1 CASSQEVRGGNYEQYF TGCGCCAGCAGCCAAGAAGTTCGGGGAGGAAACTACGAGCAGTACTTC
TRBJ2-7 NA NA TRBV7-8 CASSHQDYEQYF TGTGCCAGCAGCCACCAGGATTACGAGCAGTACTTC
TRBJ1-1 NA NA TRBV14 CASSQAMSTEAFF TGTGCCAGCAGCCAAGCTATGAGCACTGAAGCTTTCTTT
TRBJ1-1 NA NA TRBV10-1 CASSGDRTEAFF TGCGCCAGCAGTGGGGACCGAACTGAAGCTTTCTTT
TRBJ2-7 NA NA TRBV11-2 CASRKGESYEQYF TGTGCCAGCAGGAAAGGGGAGTCCTACGAGCAGTACTTC
TRBJ2-5 NA NA TRBV10-3 CAISERGGPTGAETQYF TGTGCCATCAGTGAACGAGGGGGGCCGACCGGGGCAGAGACCCAGTACTTC
TRBJ2-7 NA NA TRBV6-5 CASSSLRGSYEQYF TGTGCCAGCAGTAGCCTCCGCGGTTCCTACGAGCAGTACTTC
TRBJ2-2 TRBD1 NA TRBV7-8 CASSITPGTGITGELFF TGTGCCAGCAGTATAACCCCGGGGACAGGGATCACCGGGGAGCTGTTTTTT
TRBJ1-1 NA NA TRBV18 CASSPFVRGSMNTEAFF TGTGCCAGCTCACCATTCGTTCGGGGAAGCATGAACACTGAAGCTTTCTTT